Presented here are 4 T cell receptor beta chains from one specimen sequenced in a study of T cell repertoires in cytomegalovirus infection (dated by TCRdb to about 2019). What this sample's treatment or condition label stands for: in vitro stimulation with specific CMV peptide epitopes to enrich CMV-specific T cells. Sequenced using an Illumina HiSeq 1500. In TCRdb, the public reads were trimmed at Q25 with fastp and aligned with MiXCR, with productive beta chains retained. All rows with the same CDR3 protein become a single entry with the most common DNA and genes. The sample includes around 900,000 distinct CDR3 sequences, with roughly 31% observed a single time. The ten top clones hold about 14% of the sample. These receptors are not linked to any known antigen. Sample: cultured CD8+ T cells from PBMCs, taken from culture after CMV antigen stimulation. Receptors were obtained from a human donor in good health (CMV status not recorded). Some clones in this sample may be carry-over from other donors' samples.

This clonotype was counted between two and nine times. The chain employs TRBV13 and TRBJ2-5; D tentatively reads TRBD1 or TRBD2 (5 bases each). The CDR3 runs 15 residues. V was trimmed by 0 bases and J by 7 bases, leaving 15 bases between them. Germline V gene data show CDR1 as PRHDT and CDR2 as FYEKMQ (reference sequence). For the CDR3, the DNA is TGTGCCAGCAGCTTAGGCTGGGACCCAGGAGGGACCCAGTACTTC. Residues: CASSLGWDPGGTQYF.

This clonotype was counted many times. The chain links TRBV12-3 or TRBV12-4 to TRBJ1-2; 7 nucleotides agree with TRBD1. The CDR3 runs to 14 residues. Germline trimming cut 2 bases from V and 3 bases from J; bases unmatched to any gene: 3. This CDR3 is CASSLIGTDYGYTF. In nucleotides, the CDR3 is TGTGCCAGCAGTTTAATCGGGACAGACTATGGCTACACCTTC.

This clonotype came up a few times. This chain connects TRBV6-5 to TRBJ1-1; the D is unclear. V was shortened by 7 bases and J by 1 base, with 16 bases between the two germline ends. Germline CDR1 and CDR2: MNHEY and SVGAGI. The CDR3 is 15 amino acids. The CDR3 coding sequence is TGTGCCAGCATTCCACTTCGTTCGAGGAACACTGAAGCTTTCTTT. It specifies CASIPLRSRNTEAFF.

This clonotype was seen just once. The genes are TRBV28 and TRBJ1-1; perhaps TRBD1 as D (6 bases). The V gene lost 6 bases and the J gene lost 2 bases, with 16 bases spanning the gap. CDR1 is MDHEN, CDR2 SYDVKM, per germline. This CDR3 is built from 15 residues. CDR3 loop: CASRGGRGPNTEAFF. CDR3 DNA sequence: TGTGCCAGCAGGGGGGGCAGGGGCCCAAACACTGAAGCTTTCTTT.